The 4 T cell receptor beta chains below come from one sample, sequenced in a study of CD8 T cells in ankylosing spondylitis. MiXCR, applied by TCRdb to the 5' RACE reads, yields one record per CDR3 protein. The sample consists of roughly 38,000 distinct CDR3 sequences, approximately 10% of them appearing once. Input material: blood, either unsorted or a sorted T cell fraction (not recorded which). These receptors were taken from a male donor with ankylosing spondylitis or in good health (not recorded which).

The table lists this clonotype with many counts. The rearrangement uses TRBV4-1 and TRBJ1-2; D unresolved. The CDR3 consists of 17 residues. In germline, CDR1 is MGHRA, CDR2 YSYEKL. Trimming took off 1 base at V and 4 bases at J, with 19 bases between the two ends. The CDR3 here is CASSQVDMGIAAYGYTF. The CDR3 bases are TGCGCCAGCAGCCAAGTTGACATGGGAATAGCAGCCTATGGCTACACCTTC.

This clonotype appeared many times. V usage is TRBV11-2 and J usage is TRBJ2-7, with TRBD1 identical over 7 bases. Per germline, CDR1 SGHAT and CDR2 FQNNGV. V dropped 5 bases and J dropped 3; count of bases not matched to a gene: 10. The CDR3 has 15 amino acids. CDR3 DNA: TGTGCCAGCAGCCTTCGGGACAGTTATTTCTACGAGCAGTACTTC. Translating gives CASSLRDSYFYEQYF.

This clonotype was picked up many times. CDR3 in amino acids: CASSQDLLPYEQYF. The CDR3 nucleotides are TGTGCCAGCAGCCAGGACCTCCTCCCCTACGAGCAGTACTTC. The J gene is TRBJ2-7, the V gene TRBV4-2; D ambiguous. The CDR3 has 14 amino acids. V was clipped by 3 bases and J by 2 bases, with 11 bases between them. Germline lookup yields CDR1 LGHNA and CDR2 YNFKEQ.

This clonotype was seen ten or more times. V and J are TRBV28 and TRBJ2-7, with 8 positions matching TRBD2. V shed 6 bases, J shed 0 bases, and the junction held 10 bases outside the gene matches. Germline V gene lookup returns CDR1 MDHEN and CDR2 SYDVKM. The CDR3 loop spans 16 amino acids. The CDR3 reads CASSHSGGLGSYEQYF. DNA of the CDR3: TGTGCCAGCAGCCACTCGGGGGGGCTAGGCTCCTACGAGCAGTACTTC. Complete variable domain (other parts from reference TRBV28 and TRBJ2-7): DVKVTQSSRYLVKRTGEKVFLECVQDMDHENMFWYRQDPGLGLRLIYFSYDVKMKEKGDIPEGYSVSREKKERFSLILESASTNQTSMYLCASSHSGGLGSYEQYFGPGTRLTVT.